This T cell receptor beta chain derives from a study of post-analysis software for immune sequencing data. Libraries were made from TCR beta cDNA, and they carried unique molecular identifiers. The authors obtained 400,000 to 600,000 cDNA molecules from roughly 1 to 10 million T cells. TCRdb re-derived calls from the PCR reads in MiXCR, one entry per CDR3 protein. The sample records about 820,000 distinct CDR3 sequences, under 70% being singletons. Sequenced: blood. This receptor was obtained from a girl aged 10 to 17 with multiple sclerosis.

CDR3 loop: CSANRGGGQFF. DNA of the CDR3: TGCAGTGCTAACAGGGGCGGTGGGCAGTTCTTC. The J gene is TRBJ2-1, the V gene TRBV20-1, with TRBD1 matching over 7 bases. The length of the CDR3 is 11 residues. V gave up 4 bases and J gave up 12 bases; unmatched junction bases: 6. Germline V gene lookup returns CDR1 DFQATT and CDR2 SNEGSKA (reference sequence).